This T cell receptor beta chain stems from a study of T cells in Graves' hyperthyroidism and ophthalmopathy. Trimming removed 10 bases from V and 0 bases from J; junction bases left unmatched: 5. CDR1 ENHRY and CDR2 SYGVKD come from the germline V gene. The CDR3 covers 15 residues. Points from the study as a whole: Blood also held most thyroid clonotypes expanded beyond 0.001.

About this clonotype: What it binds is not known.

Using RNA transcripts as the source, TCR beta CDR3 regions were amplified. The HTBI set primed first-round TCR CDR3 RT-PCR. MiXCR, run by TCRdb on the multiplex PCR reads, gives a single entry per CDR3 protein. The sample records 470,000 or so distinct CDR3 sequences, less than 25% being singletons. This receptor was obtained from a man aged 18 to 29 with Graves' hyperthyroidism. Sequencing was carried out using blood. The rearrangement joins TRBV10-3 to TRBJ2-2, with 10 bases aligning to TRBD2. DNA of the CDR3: TGTGCCACACTAGCGGGGCTTCCGAACACCGGGGAGCTGTTTTTT. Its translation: CATLAGLPNTGELFF.